Listed below are T cell receptor beta chains from one sample, sequenced in a study of low-dose radiotherapy and immunotherapy resistance in tumors. A single record per CDR3 protein comes from TCRdb applying MiXCR to the reads. The sample has tens of thousands of distinct CDR3 sequences, 20% to 25% seen once. The sample here was PBMCs, taken before treatment. The receptors derive from a male donor with prostate cancer. Each CDR3 is given with its conserved first and last residue. Some rows mark clone size as missing; the rest say once, few, many or name a class of expanded clone.

J gene	V gene	clone size	CDR3 protein
TRBJ2-2	TRBV5-3	many	CASSVLAGGTGELFF
TRBJ2-2	TRBV5-1	few	CASSLGSTNTGELFF
TRBJ2-7	TRBV7-2	-	CASSPEYRSYEQYF
TRBJ2-7	TRBV5-1	many	CASRLDAYEQYF
TRBJ1-1	TRBV28	-	CAVSGTFRNTEAFF
TRBJ2-3	TRBV3-1	many	CASSSLGTDTQYF
TRBJ2-1	TRBV4-1	-	CASSQEPPGVSSYNEQFF
TRBJ1-5	TRBV20-1	many	CSARVTGSQRSQPQHF
TRBJ2-2	TRBV7-3	many	CASSPLAGGTGELFF
TRBJ2-7	TRBV6-2/TRBV6-3	-	CASSYSSLQYF
TRBJ2-3	TRBV6-2/TRBV6-3	many	CASSLVNLPTDTQYF
TRBJ1-1	TRBV7-8	-	CASSLGGSLEAFF
TRBJ2-5	TRBV9	many	CASSPSGGAGETQYF
TRBJ2-1	TRBV2	-	CASSVAASGGIYNEQFF
TRBJ1-1	TRBV7-9	many	CASSLPNTGLYPEAFF
TRBJ2-7	TRBV7-2	-	CASSLRTSPYEQYF
TRBJ2-3	TRBV7-8	few	CASSLRGSPGDTQYF
TRBJ1-4	TRBV3-1	many	CASSQPPAGTGGEKLFF
TRBJ2-7	TRBV29-1	-	CSVEDLGTGVYEQYF
TRBJ2-5	TRBV6-2/TRBV6-3	-	CASSYRMTETQYF
TRBJ1-1	TRBV5-1	few	CASSRERNRVRNTEAFF
TRBJ1-1	TRBV30	many	CAWTPTGFGTEAFF
TRBJ2-7	TRBV7-9	-	CASSLETSGKYEQYF
TRBJ2-7	TRBV4-2	many	CASSQEQNYEQYF
TRBJ2-3	TRBV9	many	CASSVDWASGGPSTDTQYF
TRBJ2-1	TRBV5-1	many	CASSLAHRGKTDEQFF
TRBJ2-1	TRBV7-9	once	CASTSGTGGMNEQFF
TRBJ1-1	TRBV6-6	many	CASRKQGPNTEAFF
TRBJ2-2	TRBV6-5	many	CASSRAPNTGELFF
TRBJ2-7	TRBV28	-	CASSPPIYEQYF
TRBJ1-4	TRBV4-2	many	CASSQDFGEKLFF
TRBJ1-6	TRBV6-2/TRBV6-3	few	CASSDPGQGRSPLHF
TRBJ2-1	TRBV5-6	-	CASSSIGGAINNEQFF
TRBJ2-3	TRBV4-1	many	CASSRTGDLATDTQYF
TRBJ2-1	TRBV19	many	CASSPSRGDPNEQFF
TRBJ2-1	TRBV6-1	many	CASRQSYNEQFF
TRBJ1-1	TRBV3-1	many	CASSSTTVSEAFF
TRBJ2-4	TRBV30	many	CAWTKGSRVNF
TRBJ2-7	TRBV21-1	-	CASSLHPTGVHVYSYEQYF
TRBJ2-1	TRBV3-1	many	CASSHPRERPLQVEQFF
TRBJ2-7	TRBV4-2	-	CASSQTGYEQYF
TRBJ1-3	TRBV18	-	CASSQDRRGNTIYF
TRBJ2-5	TRBV4-2	-	CASSQPGLAGEETQYF
TRBJ2-1	TRBV18	many	CASSRQVSSYNEQFF
TRBJ2-3	TRBV19	-	CASSTSSDRLTHTDTQYF
TRBJ2-7	TRBV15	few	CATSDDRGYDEQYF
TRBJ2-1	TRBV5-1	few	CASSGQGHGQFF
TRBJ2-3	TRBV24-1	many	CATSDLDPGRQYF
TRBJ2-7	TRBV28	-	CASTGQGMGRYEQYF
TRBJ2-4	TRBV19	many	CATKPPDWGAIQYF
TRBJ2-2	TRBV7-9	many	CASSPLASNTGELFF
TRBJ1-6	TRBV18	-	CASSPGSNSPLHF
TRBJ1-4	TRBV2	many	CASSERGGYNEKLFF
TRBJ2-3	TRBV5-1	many	CASSEGLSASTDTQYF
TRBJ2-7	TRBV29-1	many	CSVKPGQGDYEQYF
TRBJ2-5	TRBV10-2	many	CASRAGTRNLETQYF
TRBJ2-7	TRBV5-1	many	CASSLSKLAGEGEQYF
TRBJ2-5	TRBV7-3	many	CASSLEVLGQGARETQYF